This passage covers 3 T cell receptor beta chains from one sample sequenced in a study of blood T cell repertoires in COVID-19 (dated by TCRdb to 2020 to 2021). The library was generated by the immunoSEQ multiplex PCR assay. Here the immuneACCESS table is served through TCRdb, limited to in-frame sequences with V and J called. Missing clones are a known gap in these copies; in checked studies unresolved V genes cover under half, and the rest lacks a known reason. The sample profile shows around 150,000 clones; 70% to 80% of them were found once. The ten top clones hold around 8.1% of the sample. The sample taken for sequencing was peripheral blood. Source of these receptors: a man aged 55 to 69 with acute or convalescent COVID-19.

This clone has a handful of counts. The genes are TRBV6-1 and TRBJ1-2; 7 bases are shared with TRBD1. The V segment lost 0 bases and the J segment 5 bases; nucleotides outside the gene matches: 9. Germline lookup yields CDR1 MNHNS and CDR2 SASEGT. The CDR3 totals 16 residues. CDR3 bases: TGTGCCAGCAGTGAAGCCCCCGGACAGGTGACTTATGGCTACACCTTC. It codes for CASSEAPGQVTYGYTF.

This chain links TRBV5-4 with TRBJ1-1; D is unresolved. This CDR3 is built from 15 residues. CDR1 SGHNT and CDR2 YYREEE come from the germline V gene (reference sequence). The ends were cut back, 4 bases at V and 4 bases at J, with 17 bases in the middle. The CDR3, as DNA: TGTGCCAGCAGCGACCGAAGTAGAAGCGTCACTGAAGCTTTCTTT. It specifies CASSDRSRSVTEAFF. Drawing the rest from reference TRBV5-4 and TRBJ1-1, the complete variable domain is ETGVTQSPTHLIKTRGQQVTLRCSSQSGHNTVSWYQQALGQGPQFIFQYYREEENGRGNFPPRFSGLQFPNYSSELNVNALELDDSALYLCASSDRSRSVTEAFFGQGTRLTVV.

The rearrangement uses TRBV4-1 and TRBJ1-1; tentative D call: TRBD1 (6 bases). Germline V CDR1 and CDR2: MGHRA, YSYEKL. V gave up 2 bases and J gave up 4 bases, with 17 bases separating them. The CDR3 extends over 16 amino acids. The CDR3 reads CASSQPGHKLGTEAFF. The DNA for the CDR3 is TGCGCCAGCAGCCAACCGGGACACAAACTGGGCACTGAAGCTTTCTTT.